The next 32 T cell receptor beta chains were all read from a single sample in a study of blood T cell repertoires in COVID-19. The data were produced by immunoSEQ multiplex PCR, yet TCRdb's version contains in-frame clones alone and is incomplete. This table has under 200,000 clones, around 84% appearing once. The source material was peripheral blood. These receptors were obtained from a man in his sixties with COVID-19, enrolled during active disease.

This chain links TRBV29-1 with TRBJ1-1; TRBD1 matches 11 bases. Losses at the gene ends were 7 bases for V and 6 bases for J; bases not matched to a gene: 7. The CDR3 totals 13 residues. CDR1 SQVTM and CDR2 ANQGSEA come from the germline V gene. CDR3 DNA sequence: TGCAGCGGCGGACAGGGGGCGGGCGCTGAAGCTTTCTTT. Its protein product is CSGGQGAGAEAFF.

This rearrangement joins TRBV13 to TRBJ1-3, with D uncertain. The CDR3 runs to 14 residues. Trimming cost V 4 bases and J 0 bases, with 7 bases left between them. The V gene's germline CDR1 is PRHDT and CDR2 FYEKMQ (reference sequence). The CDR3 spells CASSSGGSGNTIYF. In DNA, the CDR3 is TGTGCCAGCAGCTCCGGAGGCTCTGGAAACACCATATATTTT.

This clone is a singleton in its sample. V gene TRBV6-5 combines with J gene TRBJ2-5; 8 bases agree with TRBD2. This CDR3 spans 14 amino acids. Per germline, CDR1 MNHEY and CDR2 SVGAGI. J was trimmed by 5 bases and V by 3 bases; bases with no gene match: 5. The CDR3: CASSYSGGAETQYF. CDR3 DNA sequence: TGTGCCAGCAGTTATTCGGGGGGGGCGGAGACCCAGTACTTC.

CDR3 protein: CASSPPPGMGETQYF. The CDR3 DNA reads as TGTGCCAGCAGCCCACCCCCAGGGATGGGGGAGACCCAGTACTTC. The chain links TRBV7-6 to TRBJ2-5; weak D call: TRBD1 (5 bases). V dropped 5 bases and J dropped 5 bases, with 18 bases sitting between them. The CDR3 sequence is 15 residues long. Germline V gives CDR1 SGHVS, CDR2 FNYEAQ.

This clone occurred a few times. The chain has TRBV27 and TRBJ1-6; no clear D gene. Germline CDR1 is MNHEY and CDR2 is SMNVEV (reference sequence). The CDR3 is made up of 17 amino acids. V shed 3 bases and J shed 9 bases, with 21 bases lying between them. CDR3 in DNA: TGTGCCAGCAGTTTCCTAGCCCCAGGAAATAACGGTTCACCCCTCCACTTT. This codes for CASSFLAPGNNGSPLHF.

This chain's CDR3 is CASSLGSGRTDTQYF. CDR3 bases: TGTGCCAGCAGCTTAGGTAGCGGCCGCACAGATACGCAGTATTTT. The chain recombines TRBV11-2 with TRBJ2-3; D is possibly TRBD2 (6 bases). The CDR3 consists of 15 residues. Trimming cost V 1 base and J 1 base, with 9 bases left between them. Germline V lookup: CDR1 SGHAT, CDR2 FQNNGV.

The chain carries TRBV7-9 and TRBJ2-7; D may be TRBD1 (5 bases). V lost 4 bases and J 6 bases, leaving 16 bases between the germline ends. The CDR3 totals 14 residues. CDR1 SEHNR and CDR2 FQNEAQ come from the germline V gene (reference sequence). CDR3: CASSSEGRAVEQYF. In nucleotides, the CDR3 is TGTGCCAGCAGCTCCGAAGGCAGGGCTGTCGAGCAGTACTTC.

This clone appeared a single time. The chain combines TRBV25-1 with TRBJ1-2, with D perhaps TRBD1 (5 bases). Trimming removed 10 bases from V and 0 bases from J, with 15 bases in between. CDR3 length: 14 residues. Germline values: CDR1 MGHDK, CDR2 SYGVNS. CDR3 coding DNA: TGTGCCAACACCCTGGGGCTAGCTAACTATGGCTACACCTTC. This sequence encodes CANTLGLANYGYTF.

The CDR3, as DNA: TGTGCCTGGAGTGTATCGTCAGGTTGGCATGAGCAGTTCTTC. This gives the protein CAWSVSSGWHEQFF. The chain combines TRBV30 with TRBJ2-1; no definite D call. V shed 0 bases and J shed 8 bases, with 14 bases lying between them. The germline CDR1 and CDR2 sequences are GTSNPN and SVGIG (reference sequence). The CDR3 has 14 residues.

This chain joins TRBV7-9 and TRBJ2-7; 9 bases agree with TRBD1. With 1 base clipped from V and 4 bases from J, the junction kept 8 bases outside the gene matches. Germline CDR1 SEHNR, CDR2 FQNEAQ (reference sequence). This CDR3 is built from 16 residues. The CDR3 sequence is CASSLDFVQGAYEQYF. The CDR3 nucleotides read TGTGCCAGCAGCTTAGATTTTGTACAGGGGGCTTACGAGCAGTACTTC.

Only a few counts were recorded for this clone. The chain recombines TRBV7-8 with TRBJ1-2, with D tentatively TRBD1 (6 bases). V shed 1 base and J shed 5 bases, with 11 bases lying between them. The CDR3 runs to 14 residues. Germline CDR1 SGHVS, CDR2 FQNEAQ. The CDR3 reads CASSLVGGGYGYTF. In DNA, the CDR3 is TGTGCCAGCAGCTTAGTAGGGGGAGGGTATGGCTACACCTTC.

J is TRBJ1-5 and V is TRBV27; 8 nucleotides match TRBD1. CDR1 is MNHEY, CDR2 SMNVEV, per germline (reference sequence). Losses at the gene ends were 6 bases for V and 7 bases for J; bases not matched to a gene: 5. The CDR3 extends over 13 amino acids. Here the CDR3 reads CASSGQGRQPQHF. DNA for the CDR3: TGTGCCAGCAGCGGACAGGGAAGGCAGCCCCAGCATTTT.

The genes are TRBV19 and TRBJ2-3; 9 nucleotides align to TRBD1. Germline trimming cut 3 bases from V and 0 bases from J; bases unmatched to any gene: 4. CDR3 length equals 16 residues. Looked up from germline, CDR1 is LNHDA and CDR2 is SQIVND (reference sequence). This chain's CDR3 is CASSIRTGASTDTQYF. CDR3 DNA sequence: TGTGCCAGTAGTATCCGGACAGGGGCCAGCACAGATACGCAGTATTTT.

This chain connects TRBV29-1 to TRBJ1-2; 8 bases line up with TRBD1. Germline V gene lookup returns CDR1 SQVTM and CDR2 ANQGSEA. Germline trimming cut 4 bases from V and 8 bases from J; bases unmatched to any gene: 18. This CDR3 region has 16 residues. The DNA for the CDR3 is TGCAGCGTTGGTACAGGGACAGGCTTACCCCAGAGCGGCTACACCTTC. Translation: CSVGTGTGLPQSGYTF.

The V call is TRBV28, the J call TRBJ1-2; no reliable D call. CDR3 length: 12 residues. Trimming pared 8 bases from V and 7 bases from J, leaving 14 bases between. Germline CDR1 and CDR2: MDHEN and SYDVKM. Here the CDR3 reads CASEGSGSGYTF. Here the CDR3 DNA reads TGTGCCAGCGAGGGATCAGGCTCTGGCTACACCTTC.

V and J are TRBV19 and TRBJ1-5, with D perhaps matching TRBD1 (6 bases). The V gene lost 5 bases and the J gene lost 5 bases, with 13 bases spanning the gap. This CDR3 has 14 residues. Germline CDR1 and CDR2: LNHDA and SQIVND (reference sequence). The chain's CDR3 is CASSVTGYDQPQHF. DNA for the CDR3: TGTGCCAGTAGTGTTACAGGGTACGATCAGCCCCAGCATTTT. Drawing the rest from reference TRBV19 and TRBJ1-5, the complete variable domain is DGGITQSPKYLFRKEGQNVTLSCEQNLNHDAMYWYRQDPGQGLRLIYYSQIVNDFQKGDIAEGYSVSREKKESFPLTVTSAQKNPTAFYLCASSVTGYDQPQHFGDGTRLSIL.

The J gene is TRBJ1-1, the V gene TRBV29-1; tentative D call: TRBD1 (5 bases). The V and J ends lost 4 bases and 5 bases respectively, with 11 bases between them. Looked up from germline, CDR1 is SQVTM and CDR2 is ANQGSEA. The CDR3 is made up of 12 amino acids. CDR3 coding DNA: TGCAGCGTTGCTCAGGGTGATACTGAAGCTTTCTTT. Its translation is CSVAQGDTEAFF.

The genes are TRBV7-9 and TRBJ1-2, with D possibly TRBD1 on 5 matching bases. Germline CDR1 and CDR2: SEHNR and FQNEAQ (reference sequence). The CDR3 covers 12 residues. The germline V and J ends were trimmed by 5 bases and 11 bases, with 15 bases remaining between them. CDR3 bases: TGTGCCAGCAGCAAGGACAAGGGCCGGTACACCTTC. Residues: CASSKDKGRYTF.

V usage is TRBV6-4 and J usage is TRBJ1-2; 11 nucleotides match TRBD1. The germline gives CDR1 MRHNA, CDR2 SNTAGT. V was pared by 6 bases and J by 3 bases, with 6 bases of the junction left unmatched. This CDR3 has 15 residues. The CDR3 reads CASSYRTGGDYGYTF. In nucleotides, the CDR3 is TGTGCCAGCAGCTACAGGACAGGGGGCGACTATGGCTACACCTTC.

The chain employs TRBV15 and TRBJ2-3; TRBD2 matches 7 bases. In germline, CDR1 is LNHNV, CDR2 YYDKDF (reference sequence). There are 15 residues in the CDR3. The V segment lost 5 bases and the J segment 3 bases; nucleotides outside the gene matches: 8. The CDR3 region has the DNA TGTGCCACCAGCTTAGGACTAGTCGGTACAGATACGCAGTATTTT. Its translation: CATSLGLVGTDTQYF.

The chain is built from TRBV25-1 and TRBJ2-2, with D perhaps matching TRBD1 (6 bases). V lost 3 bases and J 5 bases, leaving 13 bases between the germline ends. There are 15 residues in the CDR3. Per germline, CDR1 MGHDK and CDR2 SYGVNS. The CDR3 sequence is CASSDVRGRTGELFF. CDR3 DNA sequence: TGTGCCAGCAGTGACGTCAGGGGAAGGACCGGGGAGCTGTTTTTT.

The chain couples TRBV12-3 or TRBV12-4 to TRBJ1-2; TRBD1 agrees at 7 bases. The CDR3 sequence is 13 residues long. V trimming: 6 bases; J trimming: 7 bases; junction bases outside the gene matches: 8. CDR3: CASRPTGSGGYTF. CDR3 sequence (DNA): TGTGCCAGCAGGCCGACAGGGAGCGGTGGCTACACCTTC.

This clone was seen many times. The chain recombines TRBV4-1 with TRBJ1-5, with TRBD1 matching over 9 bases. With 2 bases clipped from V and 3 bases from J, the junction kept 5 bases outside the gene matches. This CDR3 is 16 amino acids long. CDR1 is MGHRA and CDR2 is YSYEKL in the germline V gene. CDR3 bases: TGCGCCAGCAGCCAAACAGGGGGCTATGACAATCAGCCCCAGCATTTT. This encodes CASSQTGGYDNQPQHF.

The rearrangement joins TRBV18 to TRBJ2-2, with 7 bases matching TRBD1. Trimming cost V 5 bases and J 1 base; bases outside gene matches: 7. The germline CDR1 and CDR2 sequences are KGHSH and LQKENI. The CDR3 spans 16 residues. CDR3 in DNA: TGTGCCAGCTCATTTTCGGGACAGAAGAACACCGGGGAGCTGTTTTTT. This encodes CASSFSGQKNTGELFF.

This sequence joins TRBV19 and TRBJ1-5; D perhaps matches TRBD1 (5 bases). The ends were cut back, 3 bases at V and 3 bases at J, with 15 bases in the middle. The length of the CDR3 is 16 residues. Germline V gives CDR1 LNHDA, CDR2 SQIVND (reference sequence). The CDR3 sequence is CASSITWGVNNQPQHF. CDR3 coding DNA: TGTGCCAGTAGTATTACCTGGGGGGTCAACAATCAGCCCCAGCATTTT. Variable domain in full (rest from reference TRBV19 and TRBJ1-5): DGGITQSPKYLFRKEGQNVTLSCEQNLNHDAMYWYRQDPGQGLRLIYYSQIVNDFQKGDIAEGYSVSREKKESFPLTVTSAQKNPTAFYLCASSITWGVNNQPQHFGDGTRLSIL.

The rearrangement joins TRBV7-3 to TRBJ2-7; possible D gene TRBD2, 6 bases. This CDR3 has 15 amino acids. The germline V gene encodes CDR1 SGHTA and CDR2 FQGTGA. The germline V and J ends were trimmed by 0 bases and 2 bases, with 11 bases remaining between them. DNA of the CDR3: TGTGCCAGCAGCTTAACCCCCGGGGGAGCCTACGAGCAGTACTTC. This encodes CASSLTPGGAYEQYF.

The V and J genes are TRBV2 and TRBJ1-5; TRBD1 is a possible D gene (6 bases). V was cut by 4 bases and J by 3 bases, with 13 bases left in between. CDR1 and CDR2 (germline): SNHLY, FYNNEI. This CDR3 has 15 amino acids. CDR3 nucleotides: TGTGCCAGCAGTGTAGTACAGGGAAACAATCAGCCCCAGCATTTT. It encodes CASSVVQGNNQPQHF.

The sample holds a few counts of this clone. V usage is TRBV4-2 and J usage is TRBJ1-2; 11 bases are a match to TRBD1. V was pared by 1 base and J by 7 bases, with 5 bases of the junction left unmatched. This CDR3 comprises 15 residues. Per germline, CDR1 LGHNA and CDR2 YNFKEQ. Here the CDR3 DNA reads TGTGCCAGCAGCCAAGTTCCGGGACAGGGGGGTGGCTACACCTTC. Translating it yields CASSQVPGQGGGYTF.

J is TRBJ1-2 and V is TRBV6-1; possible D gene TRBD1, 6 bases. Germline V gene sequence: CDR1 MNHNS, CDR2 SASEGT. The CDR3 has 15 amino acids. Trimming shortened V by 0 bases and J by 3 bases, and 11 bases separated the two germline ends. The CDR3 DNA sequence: TGTGCCAGCAGTGAAGCGCTTTGGACAGACTATGGCTACACCTTC. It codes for CASSEALWTDYGYTF.

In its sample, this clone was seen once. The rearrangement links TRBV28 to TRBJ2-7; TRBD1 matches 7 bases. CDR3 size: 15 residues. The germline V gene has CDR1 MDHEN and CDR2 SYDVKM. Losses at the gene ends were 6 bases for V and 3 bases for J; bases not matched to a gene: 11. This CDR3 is CASRPDRVKVYEQYF. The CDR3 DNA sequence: TGTGCCAGCAGGCCAGACAGGGTTAAAGTCTACGAGCAGTACTTC.

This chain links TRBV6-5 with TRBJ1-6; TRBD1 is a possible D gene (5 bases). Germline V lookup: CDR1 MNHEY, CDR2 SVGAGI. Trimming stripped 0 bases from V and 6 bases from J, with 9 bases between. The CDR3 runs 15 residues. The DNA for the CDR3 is TGTGCCAGCAGTTACTCCAGGGTGATTAATTCACCCCTCCACTTT. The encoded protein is CASSYSRVINSPLHF.

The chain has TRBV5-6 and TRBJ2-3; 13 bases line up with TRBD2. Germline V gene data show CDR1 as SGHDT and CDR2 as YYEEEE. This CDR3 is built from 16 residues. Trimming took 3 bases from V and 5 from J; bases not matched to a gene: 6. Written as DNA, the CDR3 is TGTGCCAGCAGCTGGACTAGCGGGAGTTCATTAGATACGCAGTATTTT. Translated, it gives CASSWTSGSSLDTQYF.